This T cell receptor beta chain was sequenced in a study of lymphopenia after photon versus proton radiotherapy. Study-wide findings and caveats: Oligoclonal CD8+ Temra expansion after nadir drove photon patients' diversity drop. Under photons, naive T cells and diversity fell while effector/memory populations rose. Survival link was tested only in deceased patients; proton benefit remains a possibility.

A note on this clone: The antigen is not known.

The protocol was immunoSEQ multiplex PCR, while the TCRdb copy is restricted to in-frame clones and leaves out a portion. The sample lists tens of thousands of clones; around 83% were seen once. Germline CDR1 reads KGHSH; CDR2 reads LQKENI. V lost 0 bases and J lost 5, with 15 bases in between. CDR3 length equals 16 residues. The sequence was obtained from a man aged 60-69 years with pancreatic cancer. This rearrangement joins TRBV18 to TRBJ2-3; a possible D gene is TRBD1 (6 bases). The material was peripheral blood, obtained from a patient treated with proton-based radiotherapy. CDR3 sequence reads: CASSPPSWGPVDTQYF. The CDR3, as DNA: TGTGCCAGCTCACCACCCTCTTGGGGGCCTGTAGATACGCAGTATTTT.